Below are 17 T cell receptor beta chains sequenced from a single sample in a study of Graves' ophthalmopathy and Graves' hyperthyroidism (dated by TCRdb to between 2018 and 2020). Instrument on record: Illumina HiSeq 2000. TCR beta CDR3 regions were amplified from RNA transcripts for repertoire sequencing. A first-round RT-PCR used HTBI primers with the Qiagen OneStep RT-PCR kit, followed by a second-round multiplex PCR, size selection and purification. In-frame beta chains were kept once TCRdb had trimmed the public reads at Q25 with fastp and called clones with MiXCR. Each entry is one CDR3 protein sequence, shown with its most common DNA and genes. Within this sample are about 740,000 distinct CDR3 sequences, with roughly 40% of them counted one time only. The ten largest make up about 40% of the sample. Input material: peripheral blood. The receptor set was obtained from an adult man with Graves' ophthalmopathy.

This clonotype came up once. This rearrangement joins TRBV25-1 to TRBJ1-2; unclear D gene. This CDR3 spans 13 amino acids. The ends were cut back, 10 bases at V and 2 bases at J, with 14 bases in the middle. Germline V gives CDR1 MGHDK, CDR2 SYGVNS. CDR3 sequence reads: CAIGEGFNYGYTF. For the CDR3, the DNA is TGTGCCATCGGGGAGGGTTTCAACTATGGCTACACCTTC.

This clonotype was seen a handful of times. The rearrangement joins TRBV9 to TRBJ1-1, with a weak D call TRBD1 (6 bases). Germline CDR1 is SGDLS and CDR2 is YYNGEE. The CDR3 length is 15 residues. Trimming stripped 0 bases from V and 7 bases from J, with 16 bases between. CDR3 residues: CASSVAGTRRNEAFF. In DNA, the CDR3 is TGTGCCAGCAGCGTAGCCGGGACACGGAGAAATGAAGCTTTCTTT.

Only one count was recorded for this clonotype. V and J are TRBV30 and TRBJ1-1; the D gene is possibly TRBD1 (6 bases). This CDR3 spans 12 amino acids. Germline V gene lookup returns CDR1 GTSNPN and CDR2 SVGIG (reference sequence). V lost 5 bases and J lost 1, with 8 bases in between. CDR3 protein: CAWGQRNTEAFF. DNA for the CDR3: TGTGCCTGGGGACAGAGGAACACTGAAGCTTTCTTT.

In this sample, this clonotype turned up many times. The rearrangement links TRBV25-1 to TRBJ1-4; 8 positions agree with TRBD1. Germline V gene sequence: CDR1 MGHDK, CDR2 SYGVNS. This CDR3 has 14 residues. V lost 6 bases, J lost 8 bases, and 8 bases stayed unmatched. The CDR3 region has the DNA TGTGCCAGCAGAACAACAGGGGGGGGCGAAAAACTGTTTTTT. This sequence encodes CASRTTGGGEKLFF.

Comments on this clonotype: One end of the junction fails to match germline, which may point to a read error. This chain uses TRBV7-9 with TRBJ2-2; 9 bases match TRBD1. The CDR3 has 16 amino acids. Germline CDR1 and CDR2: SEHNR and FQNEAQ (reference sequence). CDR3 nucleotides: TGCGCCAGCAGCCAACCGGGACAGGGTGATACCGGGGAGCTGTTTTTT. Translated, it gives CASSQPGQGDTGELFF.

Many counts were recorded for this clonotype. J is TRBJ1-1 and V is TRBV7-8; D unresolved. The germline CDR1 and CDR2 sequences are SGHVS and FQNEAQ. The CDR3 is made up of 15 amino acids. V lost 0 bases and J 1 base, leaving 9 bases between the germline ends. The CDR3 protein is CASSLALHTNTEAFF. CDR3 nucleotide sequence: TGTGCCAGCAGCTTAGCGCTTCACACGAACACTGAAGCTTTCTTT.

This clonotype has just one count. The chain carries TRBV10-3 and TRBJ1-1; possibly TRBD1 for D (6 bases). The CDR3 is 18 amino acids. The V end was cut by 10 bases, the J end by 1 base, with 28 bases between. Germline V gives CDR1 ENHRY, CDR2 SYGVKD. DNA of the CDR3: TGTGCCAGCAGGACCCCGAGCGGTTCAGGGACAAGGAACACTGAAGCTTTCTTT. This codes for CASRTPSGSGTRNTEAFF.

This chain uses TRBV29-1 with TRBJ1-4; TRBD1 aligns across 7 bases. V shed 6 bases, J shed 0 bases, and the junction held 1 base outside the gene matches. The CDR3 loop spans 13 amino acids. Germline V gene lookup returns CDR1 SQVTM and CDR2 ANQGSEA. The CDR3 nucleotides read TGCAGCGTGACAGGGTCAACTAATGAAAAACTGTTTTTT. This translates into CSVTGSTNEKLFF.

This clonotype was counted a single time. This chain joins TRBV29-1 and TRBJ2-3; D perhaps matches TRBD2 (7 bases). Looked up from germline, CDR1 is SQVTM and CDR2 is ANQGSEA. Trimming shortened V by 4 bases and J by 4 bases, and 12 bases separated the two germline ends. The CDR3 contains 13 residues. The CDR3: CSVGQGRADTQYF. The CDR3 nucleotides are TGCAGCGTTGGGCAGGGGAGGGCAGATACGCAGTATTTT.

This clonotype has more than one count but fewer than ten. CDR3 DNA: TGTGCCAGTAGAACTTTACAGGGGGGGTTCAACGTCCTGACTTTC. Translation gives CASRTLQGGFNVLTF. The chain employs TRBV19 and TRBJ2-6; weak D call: TRBD1 (8 bases). The CDR3 extends over 15 amino acids. Germline assignment: CDR1 LNHDA and CDR2 SQIVND (reference sequence). The V end was cut by 6 bases, the J end by 9 bases, with 18 bases between.

The rearrangement joins TRBV25-1 to TRBJ1-6; a weak D match, TRBD1 (6 bases). Trimming pared 6 bases from V and 6 bases from J, leaving 21 bases between. Germline CDR1 reads MGHDK; CDR2 reads SYGVNS. The CDR3 spans 17 residues. CDR3 sequence: CASSGPQGPNSNSPLHF. The CDR3 nucleotides read TGTGCCAGCAGCGGTCCGCAGGGGCCAAATTCTAATTCACCCCTCCACTTT.

The chain links TRBV19 to TRBJ1-4; TRBD1 might be the D (5 bases). The germline V gene encodes CDR1 LNHDA and CDR2 SQIVND (reference sequence). This CDR3 contains 16 residues. The V end was cut by 5 bases, the J end by 3 bases, with 16 bases between. The CDR3 DNA sequence: TGTGCCAGTAGTGGGGGGACCTCGCGGCCTAATGAAAAACTGTTTTTT. Protein sequence: CASSGGTSRPNEKLFF.

Notes on this clonotype: It may be a read error: a sequence one base away is much more abundant. The chain has TRBV29-1 and TRBJ2-7; 9 positions agree with TRBD2. Germline loops: CDR1 SQVTM, CDR2 ANQGSEA. This CDR3 contains 14 residues. V shed 6 bases, J shed 0 bases, and the junction held 6 bases outside the gene matches. CDR3 sequence reads: CSVLTSGGSYEQYF. The CDR3 nucleotides are TGCAGCGTCCTGACTAGCGGAGGCTCCTACGAGCAGTACTTC.

This clonotype was found a few times. V gene TRBV29-1 combines with J gene TRBJ2-6; no clear D. CDR1 SQVTM and CDR2 ANQGSEA come from the germline V gene. This CDR3 has 12 amino acids. Trimming shortened V by 7 bases and J by 4 bases, and 8 bases separated the two germline ends. The CDR3 region is CSAEAGANVLTF. As DNA, the CDR3 is TGCAGCGCCGAGGCAGGGGCCAACGTCCTGACTTTC.

This clonotype has ten or more counts. The genes are TRBV20-1 and TRBJ2-7; the match to TRBD2 covers 8 bases. The ends lost 5 bases at V and 6 bases at J; junction bases unmatched: 12. Germline loops: CDR1 DFQATT, CDR2 SNEGSKA (reference sequence). This CDR3 is 14 amino acids long. In DNA form, the CDR3 reads TGCAGTGCTTCGGTAGCGGGACGGGGGTCCGAGCAGTACTTC. Its translation: CSASVAGRGSEQYF.

The chain couples TRBV20-1 to TRBJ2-5; 7 bases agree with TRBD1. The CDR3 length is 13 residues. Germline trimming cut 5 bases from V and 1 base from J; bases unmatched to any gene: 4. Germline assignment: CDR1 DFQATT and CDR2 SNEGSKA (reference sequence). The CDR3 coding sequence is TGCAGTGCTCGACAGGGCATCCAAGAGACCCAGTACTTC. This gives the protein CSARQGIQETQYF.

This clonotype was recorded at least ten times. This sequence joins TRBV7-9 and TRBJ1-1, with 7 nucleotides matching TRBD1. Germline CDR1 reads SEHNR; CDR2 reads FQNEAQ (reference sequence). V was pared by 4 bases and J by 10 bases, with 3 bases of the junction left unmatched. This CDR3 is built from 11 residues. This chain's CDR3 is CASSSQGGAFF. The CDR3 region has the DNA TGTGCCAGCAGCTCCCAGGGGGGAGCTTTCTTT. Together with reference TRBV7-9 and TRBJ1-1, the CDR3 gives the full variable domain: DTGVSQNPRHKITKRGQNVTFRCDPISEHNRLYWYRQTLGQGPEFLTYFQNEAQLEKSRLLSDRFSAERPKGSFSTLEIQRTEQGDSAMYLCASSSQGGAFFGQGTRLTVV.